The rows below give T cell receptor beta chains drawn from one sample of a study of shared clonotypes between healthy human individuals. Sequencing used immunoSEQ multiplex PCR; TCRdb keeps in-frame clones, though not all of them. The profile shows just over 2,000,000 clones, less than 95% of them singletons. Sequenced sample: naive CD8+ T cells sorted from blood. Receptors were obtained from a young man in good health. Both conserved end residues are part of each CDR3. The D gene is left open where the match is weak. Clone size is shown for a subset of rows, as once, few, many or a class of expanded clone.

j_call clone_size v_call d_call cdr3_aa cdr3_nt
TRBJ2-2 NA TRBV25-1 NA CASSEIRGENTGELFF TGTGCCAGCAGTGAAATCAGGGGGGAAAACACCGGGGAGCTGTTTTTT
TRBJ2-3 NA TRBV7-9 NA CASSSTLTSWDTQYF TGTGCCAGCAGCTCCACTCTAACTAGCTGGGATACGCAGTATTTT
TRBJ2-5 NA TRBV10-1 NA CASSISVGETQYF TGCGCCAGCAGCATCTCAGTGGGAGAGACCCAGTACTTC
TRBJ2-5 NA TRBV10-2 TRBD1 CASSARDRQETQYF TGCGCCAGCAGTGCCCGGGACAGACAAGAGACCCAGTACTTC
TRBJ1-1 once TRBV4-2 TRBD1 CASSQNRGQDTAFF TGTGCCAGCAGCCAAAACAGGGGGCAAGATACGGCTTTCTTT
TRBJ2-7 once TRBV6-5 TRBD2 CASSSTSGGPGEQYF TGTGCCAGCAGTTCTACTAGCGGAGGGCCAGGCGAGCAGTACTTC
TRBJ2-7 NA TRBV7-9 TRBD1 CASSLGGQGMEQYF TGTGCCAGCAGCTTAGGGGGACAGGGGATGGAGCAGTACTTC
TRBJ1-2 NA TRBV30 NA CAWSPGLPYGYTF TGTGCCTGGAGCCCAGGACTGCCCTATGGCTACACCTTC
TRBJ1-4 NA TRBV6-1 TRBD1 CASSERRTGGEKLFF TGTGCCAGCAGTGAAAGGAGGACAGGGGGCGAAAAACTGTTTTTT
TRBJ1-2 NA TRBV27 NA CASSPKDDRTYGYTF TGTGCCAGCAGCCCCAAAGATGACAGGACCTATGGCTACACCTTC
TRBJ2-2 NA TRBV30 TRBD2 CAWSPGGPTGELFF TGTGCCTGGAGTCCGGGGGGGCCCACCGGGGAGCTGTTTTTT
TRBJ2-2 NA TRBV19 NA CASSIGGGELFF TGTGCCAGTAGTATCGGAGGCGGGGAGCTGTTTTTT
TRBJ2-1 NA TRBV7-3 NA CASSPQGGSYNEQFF TGTGCCAGCAGCCCCCAGGGGGGTTCCTACAATGAGCAGTTCTTC
TRBJ2-7 NA TRBV27 NA CASSAWGLEQYF TGTGCCAGCAGTGCCTGGGGTTTGGAGCAGTACTTC
TRBJ2-7 NA TRBV6-1 TRBD1 CASSEGGQYYEQYF TGTGCCAGCAGTGAAGGGGGACAGTACTACGAGCAGTACTTC
TRBJ2-4 NA TRBV7-2 TRBD2 CASSFTSGSLAKNIQYF TGTGCCAGCAGCTTTACTAGCGGAAGTTTAGCCAAAAACATTCAGTACTTC
TRBJ2-3 NA TRBV6-1 NA CASSGGETSTDTQYF TGTGCCAGCAGTGGGGGAGAGACTAGCACAGATACGCAGTATTTT
TRBJ2-7 NA TRBV7-2 NA CASSLGGAAEQYF TGTGCCAGCAGCTTAGGCGGGGCAGCCGAGCAGTACTTC
TRBJ2-7 NA TRBV5-1 NA CASSLDGTYEQYF TGCGCCAGCAGCCTGGACGGTACCTACGAGCAGTACTTC
TRBJ1-1 NA TRBV30 TRBD1 CAWSDRDRVYTEAFF TGTGCCTGGAGTGACCGGGACAGGGTTTACACTGAAGCTTTCTTT
TRBJ2-3 NA TRBV7-9 TRBD2 CASSPDLAGGLGDTQYF TGTGCCAGCAGCCCGGACCTAGCGGGAGGGCTGGGAGATACGCAGTATTTT
TRBJ2-5 once TRBV2 TRBD2 CASSEAEREGRWFQETQYF TGTGCCAGCAGTGAAGCGGAGCGGGAGGGCCGTTGGTTTCAAGAGACCCAGTACTTC
TRBJ2-7 NA TRBV4-1 TRBD2 CASSQNPGTSGLSYEQYF TGCGCCAGCAGCCAAAACCCTGGGACTAGCGGGCTTTCCTACGAGCAGTACTTC
TRBJ1-2 NA TRBV28 NA CASSLRGDYGYTF TGTGCCAGCAGTTTGAGGGGCGACTATGGCTACACCTTC
TRBJ2-1 NA TRBV9 NA CASSAQGRTQFF TGTGCCAGCAGCGCCCAGGGACGGACCCAGTTCTTC
TRBJ2-3 NA TRBV5-1 NA CASNPQDPAFPTDTQYF TGCGCCAGCAACCCCCAGGACCCCGCTTTTCCCACAGATACGCAGTATTTT
TRBJ1-6 NA TRBV5-4 NA CASSGTGPQPPPLHF TGTGCCAGCAGCGGAACGGGGCCTCAACCCCCACCCCTCCACTTT
TRBJ2-7 few TRBV4-3 TRBD1 CASSQDKVGQGISYEQYF TGCGCCAGCAGCCAAGATAAGGTCGGACAGGGGATCTCCTACGAGCAGTACTTC
TRBJ1-5 NA TRBV27 NA CASSLRGLGNQPQHF TGTGCCAGCAGTTTACGCGGGTTAGGCAATCAGCCCCAGCATTTT
TRBJ1-2 once TRBV29-1 TRBD1 CSVEKGQGGYTF TGCAGCGTTGAAAAGGGACAGGGTGGCTACACCTTC
TRBJ1-2 NA TRBV29-1 NA CSVEGTYGYTF TGCAGCGTTGAGGGGACTTATGGCTACACCTTC
TRBJ2-7 NA TRBV12-5 NA CASGLVTGYEQYF TGTGCTAGTGGTTTGGTGACAGGCTACGAGCAGTACTTC
TRBJ2-7 NA TRBV13 NA CASSLGGSYEQYF TGTGCCAGCAGCTTAGGCGGCTCCTACGAGCAGTACTTC
TRBJ1-1 NA TRBV4-1 NA CASRLGGVNTEAFF TGCGCCAGCAGACTAGGGGGGGTGAACACTGAAGCTTTCTTT
TRBJ2-2 NA TRBV7-9 TRBD1 CASSLGQANTGELFF TGTGCCAGCAGCTTGGGACAGGCGAACACCGGGGAGCTGTTTTTT
TRBJ2-2 NA TRBV5-8 NA CASSSGTDYTGELFF TGTGCCAGCAGCTCAGGGACGGATTACACCGGGGAGCTGTTTTTT
TRBJ2-5 once TRBV6-5 TRBD2 CASSPTSGSPETQYF TGTGCCAGCAGCCCGACTAGCGGGAGCCCAGAGACCCAGTACTTC
TRBJ2-7 NA TRBV28 NA CASSLVGYEQYF TGTGCCAGCAGTTTGGTGGGCTACGAGCAGTACTTC
TRBJ1-1 NA TRBV4-1 NA CASSHTGWGAMNTEAFF TGCGCCAGCAGCCACACAGGGTGGGGGGCTATGAACACTGAAGCTTTCTTT